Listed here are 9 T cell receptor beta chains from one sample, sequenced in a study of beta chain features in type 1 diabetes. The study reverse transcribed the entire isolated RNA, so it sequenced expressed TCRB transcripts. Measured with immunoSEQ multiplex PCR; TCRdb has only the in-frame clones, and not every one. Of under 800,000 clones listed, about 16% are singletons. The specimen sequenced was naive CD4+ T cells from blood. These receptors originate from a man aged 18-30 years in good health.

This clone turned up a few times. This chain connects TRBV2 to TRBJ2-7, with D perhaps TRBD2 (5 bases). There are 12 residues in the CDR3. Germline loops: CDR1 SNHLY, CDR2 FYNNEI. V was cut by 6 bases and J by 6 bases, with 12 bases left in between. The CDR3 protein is CASRPEEREQYF. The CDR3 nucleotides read TGTGCCAGCAGACCGGAGGAGCGCGAGCAGTACTTC. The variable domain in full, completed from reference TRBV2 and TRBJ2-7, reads EPEVTQTPSHQVTQMGQEVILRCVPISNHLYFYWYRQILGQKVEFLVSFYNNEISEKSEIFDDQFSVERPDGSNFTLKIRSTKLEDSAMYFCASRPEEREQYFGPGTRLTVT.

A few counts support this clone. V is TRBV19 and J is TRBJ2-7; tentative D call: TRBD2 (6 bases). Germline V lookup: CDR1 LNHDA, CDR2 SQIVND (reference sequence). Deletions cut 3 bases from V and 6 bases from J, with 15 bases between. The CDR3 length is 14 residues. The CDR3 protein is CASSMDTQTSEQYF. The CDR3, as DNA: TGTGCCAGTAGTATGGATACTCAGACTAGCGAGCAGTACTTC.

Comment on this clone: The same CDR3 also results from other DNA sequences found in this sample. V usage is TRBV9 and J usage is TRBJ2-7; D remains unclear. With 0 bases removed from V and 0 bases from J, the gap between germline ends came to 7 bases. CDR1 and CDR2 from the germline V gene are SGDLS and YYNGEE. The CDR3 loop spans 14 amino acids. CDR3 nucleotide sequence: TGTGCCAGCAGCGTAGATCCGGGCTCCTACGAGCAGTACTTC. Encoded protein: CASSVDPGSYEQYF.

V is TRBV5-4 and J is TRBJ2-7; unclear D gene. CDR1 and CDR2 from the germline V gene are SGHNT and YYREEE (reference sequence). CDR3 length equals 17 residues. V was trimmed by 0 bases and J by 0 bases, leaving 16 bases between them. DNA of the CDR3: TGTGCCAGCAGCTTGGTAGAGTGGCGGACCCTCTCCTACGAGCAGTACTTC. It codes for CASSLVEWRTLSYEQYF.

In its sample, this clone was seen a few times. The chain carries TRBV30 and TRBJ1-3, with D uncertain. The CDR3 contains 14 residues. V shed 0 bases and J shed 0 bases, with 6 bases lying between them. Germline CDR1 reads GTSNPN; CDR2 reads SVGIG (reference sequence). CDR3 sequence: CAWSVGFSGNTIYF. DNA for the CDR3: TGTGCCTGGAGTGTGGGTTTCTCTGGAAACACCATATATTTT.

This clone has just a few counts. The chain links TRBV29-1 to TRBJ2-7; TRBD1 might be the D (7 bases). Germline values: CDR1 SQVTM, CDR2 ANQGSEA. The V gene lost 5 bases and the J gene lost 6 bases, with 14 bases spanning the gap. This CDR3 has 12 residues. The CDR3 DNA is TGCAGCGTTCCTAGACAGGGAGGCGAGCAGTACTTC. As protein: CSVPRQGGEQYF.

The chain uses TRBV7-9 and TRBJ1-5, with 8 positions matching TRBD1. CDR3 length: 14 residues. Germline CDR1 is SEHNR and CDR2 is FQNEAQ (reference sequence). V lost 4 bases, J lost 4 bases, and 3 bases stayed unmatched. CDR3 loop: CASSSDRVNQPQHF. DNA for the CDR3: TGTGCCAGCAGCTCGGACAGGGTTAATCAGCCCCAGCATTTT.

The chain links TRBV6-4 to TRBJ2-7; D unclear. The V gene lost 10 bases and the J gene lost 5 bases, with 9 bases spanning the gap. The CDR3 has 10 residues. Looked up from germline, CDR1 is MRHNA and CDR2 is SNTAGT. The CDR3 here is CATKGHEQYF. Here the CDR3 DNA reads TGTGCCACCAAAGGGCACGAGCAGTACTTC.

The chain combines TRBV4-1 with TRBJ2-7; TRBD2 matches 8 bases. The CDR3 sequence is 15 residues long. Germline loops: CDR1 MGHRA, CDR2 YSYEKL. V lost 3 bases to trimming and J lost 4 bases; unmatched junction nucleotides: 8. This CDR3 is CASSHPPGLVYEQYF. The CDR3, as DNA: TGCGCCAGCAGCCATCCCCCGGGACTAGTTTACGAGCAGTACTTC.